A single sample is the source of the 30 T cell receptor beta chains below, sequenced in a study of shared clonotypes between healthy human individuals. Using immunoSEQ multiplex PCR, the repertoire was profiled, and TCRdb retains in-frame clones only, with some absent. The repertoire consists of more than 2 million clones, with roughly 95% occurring once and the leading ten covering roughly 0.13%. The sample comprised naive CD4+ T cells sorted from blood. Subset defined: CD45RA+ positively selected. The receptors derive from a man in his late teens or twenties in good health.

As to this clone: The same CDR3 arises from other DNA sequences in this sample as well. The chain combines TRBV6-5 with TRBJ2-7; TRBD1 aligns across 8 bases. CDR1 MNHEY and CDR2 SVGAGI come from the germline V gene. CDR3 length: 13 residues. With 6 bases clipped from V and 6 bases from J, the junction kept 7 bases outside the gene matches. CDR3 residues: CASSLRGQGEQYF. The CDR3 nucleotides are TGTGCCAGCAGCCTCAGGGGGCAGGGCGAGCAGTACTTC.

The chain links TRBV2 to TRBJ2-5, with 11 bases identical to TRBD2. Germline values: CDR1 SNHLY, CDR2 FYNNEI. The length of the CDR3 is 15 residues. With V trimmed by 11 bases and J by 5 bases, 13 bases remained unmatched. The CDR3, as DNA: TGTGCCGGAACCGGGACTAGCGGTCTCGGGGAGACCCAGTACTTC. Amino acid sequence: CAGTGTSGLGETQYF.

The chain combines TRBV9 with TRBJ2-5, with 16 bases aligning to TRBD2. The CDR3 covers 16 residues. V shed 3 bases and J 3 bases; nucleotides not matched to a gene: 2. The germline V gene encodes CDR1 SGDLS and CDR2 YYNGEE. This CDR3 reads CASSAGTSGGEETQYF. DNA of the CDR3: TGTGCCAGCAGCGCCGGGACTAGCGGGGGGGAAGAGACCCAGTACTTC. Variable domain in full (rest from reference TRBV9 and TRBJ2-5): DSGVTQTPKHLITATGQRVTLRCSPRSGDLSVYWYQQSLDQGLQFLIQYYNGEERAKGNILERFSAQQFPDLHSELNLSSLELGDSALYFCASSAGTSGGEETQYFGPGTRLLVL.

This chain uses TRBV21-1 with TRBJ1-2. TRBV21-1 represents a pseudogene. This CDR3 comprises 16 residues. CDR3 sequence reads: CASSSLRTKGNYGYTF. The CDR3 DNA reads as TGTGCCAGCAGCTCCCTAAGGACTAAGGGGAACTATGGCTACACCTTC.

V and J are TRBV7-9 and TRBJ1-2; D is possibly TRBD1 (5 bases). V lost 5 bases and J lost 1, with 11 bases in between. Germline CDR1 is SEHNR and CDR2 is FQNEAQ (reference sequence). The CDR3 has 14 residues. In nucleotides, the CDR3 is TGTGCCAGCAGCGGGGCAGGGAGTAACTATGGCTACACCTTC. It specifies CASSGAGSNYGYTF.

The chain recombines TRBV28 with TRBJ1-5; 7 bases match TRBD1. Germline V gene data show CDR1 as MDHEN and CDR2 as SYDVKM. Trimming took 4 bases from V and 3 from J; bases not matched to a gene: 6. This CDR3 is 15 amino acids long. The DNA for the CDR3 is TGTGCCAGCAGTTCTTTACAGGGGATCAATCAGCCCCAGCATTTT. Protein sequence: CASSSLQGINQPQHF.

V and J are TRBV18 and TRBJ2-5, with TRBD2 as a possible D gene (6 bases). The CDR3 spans 14 residues. The germline V gene has CDR1 KGHSH and CDR2 LQKENI. The ends were cut back, 6 bases at V and 5 bases at J, with 16 bases in the middle. CDR3 nucleotide sequence: TGTGCCAGCTCCTCCCAGGAGGGGAAGGAGACCCAGTACTTC. This sequence encodes CASSSQEGKETQYF.

This clone was picked up one time. V usage is TRBV6-5 and J usage is TRBJ2-1; D is perhaps TRBD2 (7 bases). The CDR3 is 15 amino acids. V lost 7 bases and J 7 bases, leaving 20 bases between the germline ends. CDR1 and CDR2 from the germline V gene are MNHEY and SVGAGI. The CDR3 sequence: CASTREGGGGNEQFF. As DNA, the CDR3 is TGTGCCAGCACCCGCGAGGGGGGGGGCGGAAATGAGCAGTTCTTC.

The gene calls are TRBV30 and TRBJ2-5; tentative D call: TRBD2 (6 bases). CDR1 is GTSNPN and CDR2 is SVGIG in the germline V gene (reference sequence). This CDR3 region has 16 residues. V was clipped by 1 base and J by 2 bases, with 17 bases between them. CDR3 sequence reads: CAWSAPGEAKQETQYF. The DNA for the CDR3 is TGTGCCTGGAGTGCCCCGGGGGAAGCGAAACAAGAGACCCAGTACTTC.

V usage is TRBV27 and J usage is TRBJ1-5; 7 bases align to TRBD1. The ends lost 5 bases at V and 3 bases at J; junction bases unmatched: 10. This CDR3 spans 16 amino acids. Germline V gene sequence: CDR1 MNHEY, CDR2 SMNVEV (reference sequence). The CDR3 DNA reads as TGTGCCAGCAGTCCAAGGGGAGGACAGGTCAATCAGCCCCAGCATTTT. Amino acids: CASSPRGGQVNQPQHF.

A note on this clone: The sample contains more than one DNA sequence encoding this CDR3. The chain employs TRBV6-5 and TRBJ1-5; D unresolved. Germline lookup yields CDR1 MNHEY and CDR2 SVGAGI. Trimming cost V 2 bases and J 1 base, with 3 bases left between them. The CDR3 totals 13 residues. The CDR3 DNA reads TGTGCCAGCAGTTACAACAGCAATCAGCCCCAGCATTTT. Its protein product is CASSYNSNQPQHF.

V and J are TRBV4-1 and TRBJ1-5, with D uncertain. The germline gives CDR1 MGHRA, CDR2 YSYEKL. This CDR3 is 16 amino acids long. The V gene lost 1 base and the J gene lost 2 bases, with 12 bases spanning the gap. The CDR3 loop is CASSQVPNAGNQPQHF. CDR3 bases: TGCGCCAGCAGCCAAGTTCCGAATGCGGGCAATCAGCCCCAGCATTTT.

This clone was counted a single time. The chain couples TRBV10-2 to TRBJ2-1; 10 nucleotides agree with TRBD2. Germline-derived CDR1 and CDR2 are WSHSY and SAAADI. V lost 8 bases, J lost 6 bases, and 7 bases stayed unmatched. The CDR3 totals 14 residues. The CDR3 is CASRQRGGRNEQFF. DNA of the CDR3: TGCGCCAGCCGCCAGCGGGGGGGCCGCAATGAGCAGTTCTTC.

The J gene is TRBJ2-7, the V gene TRBV19; TRBD2 is a possible D gene (5 bases). CDR1 is LNHDA and CDR2 is SQIVND in the germline V gene (reference sequence). The CDR3 has 13 amino acids. V lost 8 bases and J lost 3, with 14 bases in between. The CDR3 region is CASRPSGNYEQYF. Written as DNA, the CDR3 is TGTGCCAGTCGGCCGTCGGGAAACTACGAGCAGTACTTC.

The V and J genes are TRBV2 and TRBJ2-2; 10 bases are shared with TRBD1. The CDR3 sequence is 18 residues long. The germline V gene encodes CDR1 SNHLY and CDR2 FYNNEI. After removal of 4 bases from V and 5 bases from J, the junction contained 13 bases not matched to a gene. The CDR3 spells CASSALSGTGERTGELFF. Written as DNA, the CDR3 is TGTGCCAGCAGTGCTTTATCCGGGACAGGGGAAAGAACCGGGGAGCTGTTTTTT.

The chain uses TRBV19 and TRBJ1-1; the D is unclear. V lost 10 bases, J lost 0 bases, and 12 bases lay in between. Germline V gene data show CDR1 as LNHDA and CDR2 as SQIVND (reference sequence). This CDR3 is built from 13 residues. CDR3 sequence (DNA): TGTGCCACCCTAAACTGGGTGAACACTGAAGCTTTCTTT. Its protein product is CATLNWVNTEAFF.

On this clone: A junction end diverges from the germline sequence, so it may reflect a read error. The chain combines TRBV7-7 with TRBJ2-1; TRBD1 agrees at 11 bases. The V gene's germline CDR1 is SSHAT and CDR2 FNYEAQ (reference sequence). This CDR3 has 14 amino acids. The CDR3 loop is CASSRDRGDNEQFF. As DNA, the CDR3 is TGTGCTAGCAGCCGGGACAGGGGGGACAATGAGCAGTTCTTC.

As to this clone: Different DNA sequences within this sample yield the same CDR3. The chain joins TRBV19 to TRBJ1-4; TRBD1 matches at 9 bases. Per germline, CDR1 LNHDA and CDR2 SQIVND (reference sequence). Germline trimming cut 8 bases from V and 8 bases from J; bases unmatched to any gene: 6. The CDR3 loop spans 13 amino acids. The CDR3 coding sequence is TGTGCCAGTTCGGGACAGGGTGGCGAAAAACTGTTTTTT. This translates into CASSGQGGEKLFF.

The V call is TRBV2, the J call TRBJ2-6, with 8 bases aligning to TRBD1. V trimming: 10 bases; J trimming: 4 bases; junction bases outside the gene matches: 12. The CDR3 length is 16 residues. Germline CDR1 is SNHLY and CDR2 is FYNNEI. The CDR3 spells CATAGGLSTGANVLTF. CDR3 bases: TGTGCCACCGCAGGGGGCCTTTCAACAGGGGCCAACGTCCTGACTTTC.

To note about this clone: This CDR3 is also generated by other DNA sequences in the sample. The V and J genes are TRBV9 and TRBJ2-3, with a tentative D call TRBD2 (6 bases). The V end was cut by 0 bases, the J end by 0 bases, with 8 bases between. The CDR3 consists of 15 residues. Germline V CDR1 and CDR2: SGDLS, YYNGEE. CDR3 nucleotide sequence: TGTGCCAGCAGCGTAGGAGGGAGGAGCACAGATACGCAGTATTTT. This encodes CASSVGGRSTDTQYF.

The V gene is TRBV11-2, the J gene TRBJ1-1, with D possibly being TRBD1 (5 bases). Germline V gene data show CDR1 as SGHAT and CDR2 as FQNNGV. Between the trimmed V and J ends, which lost 0 bases and 4 bases, there was a span of 6 bases. The CDR3 sequence is 13 residues long. This chain's CDR3 is CASSLEGVTEAFF. The DNA for the CDR3 is TGTGCCAGCAGCTTAGAAGGGGTCACTGAAGCTTTCTTT.

The V and J genes are TRBV18 and TRBJ1-5; a possible D gene is TRBD1 (6 bases). Germline V lookup: CDR1 KGHSH, CDR2 LQKENI. CDR3 length: 14 residues. Between the trimmed V and J ends, which lost 6 bases and 8 bases, there was a span of 17 bases. This CDR3 reads CASSSQGGIEPQHF. The CDR3 DNA reads as TGTGCCAGCTCGTCACAGGGCGGAATCGAGCCCCAGCATTTT.

The rearrangement joins TRBV6-5 to TRBJ2-7; perhaps D is TRBD1 or TRBD2 (6 bases each). With 7 bases removed from V and 0 bases from J, the gap between germline ends came to 13 bases. Germline V gene sequence: CDR1 MNHEY, CDR2 SVGAGI. The CDR3 totals 14 residues. The CDR3 is CASKNGGYSYEQYF. For the CDR3, the DNA is TGTGCCAGCAAGAACGGGGGCTACTCCTACGAGCAGTACTTC.

The chain couples TRBV2 to TRBJ1-2, with D possibly being TRBD1 (5 bases). The germline V gene has CDR1 SNHLY and CDR2 FYNNEI. Trimming removed 4 bases from V and 5 bases from J, with 14 bases in between. This CDR3 spans 14 amino acids. For the CDR3, the DNA is TGTGCCAGCAGTGTTTCGGACACCGAATATGGCTACACCTTC. Translating it yields CASSVSDTEYGYTF.

The V gene is TRBV6-1, the J gene TRBJ1-4; D remains unclear. There are 13 residues in the CDR3. The germline V gene has CDR1 MNHNS and CDR2 SASEGT. Trimming cost V 2 bases and J 8 bases, with 9 bases left between them. In nucleotides, the CDR3 is TGTGCCAGCAGTGAATTTGGCAACGAAAAACTGTTTTTT. This translates into CASSEFGNEKLFF.

V usage is TRBV4-3 and J usage is TRBJ2-2; 14 nucleotides align to TRBD2. J gave up 5 bases and V 2 bases, and 4 bases lay outside the gene matches. The CDR3 has 17 residues. Germline V lookup: CDR1 LGHNA, CDR2 YSLEER. Here the CDR3 DNA reads TGCGCCAGCAGCCAATCCGGGACTAGCGGGAGTACCGGGGAGCTGTTTTTT. Amino acids: CASSQSGTSGSTGELFF.

The chain couples TRBV5-1 to TRBJ1-2; TRBD1 matches 8 bases. Germline assignment: CDR1 SGHRS and CDR2 YFSETQ. V was pared by 4 bases and J by 4 bases, with 9 bases of the junction left unmatched. The CDR3 runs to 15 residues. As DNA, the CDR3 is TGCGCCAGCAGCCGTCGAGACAGGGGCGCCTATGGCTACACCTTC. Its protein product is CASSRRDRGAYGYTF.

V usage is TRBV18 and J usage is TRBJ2-5; 10 nucleotides align to TRBD1. This CDR3 contains 15 residues. Germline V gene data show CDR1 as KGHSH and CDR2 as LQKENI. V lost 3 bases to trimming and J lost 4 bases; unmatched junction nucleotides: 5. The CDR3 DNA reads TGTGCCAGCTCACCCGACAGGGGGCGACGAGAGACCCAGTACTTC. Its protein product is CASSPDRGRRETQYF.

The chain links TRBV25-1 to TRBJ2-5; 9 positions agree with TRBD2. V was pared by 2 bases and J by 2 bases, with 6 bases of the junction left unmatched. This CDR3 is 16 amino acids long. CDR1 is MGHDK, CDR2 SYGVNS, per germline. CDR3 region: CASSEAGTSLQETQYF. The CDR3 DNA reads TGTGCCAGCAGTGAAGCCGGGACTAGCTTGCAAGAGACCCAGTACTTC. The full variable domain, completed using reference TRBV25-1 and TRBJ2-5, is EADIYQTPRYLVIGTGKKITLECSQTMGHDKMYWYQQDPGMELHLIHYSYGVNSTEKGDLSSESTVSRIRTEHFPLTLESARPSHTSQYLCASSEAGTSLQETQYFGPGTRLLVL.

The rearrangement uses TRBV6-5 and TRBJ1-5, with D unresolved. V was shortened by 7 bases and J by 11 bases, with 3 bases between the two germline ends. The CDR3 contains 8 residues. Germline lookup yields CDR1 MNHEY and CDR2 SVGAGI. In DNA form, the CDR3 reads TGTGCCAGCAAAGCCCAGCATTTT. This translates into CASKAQHF.